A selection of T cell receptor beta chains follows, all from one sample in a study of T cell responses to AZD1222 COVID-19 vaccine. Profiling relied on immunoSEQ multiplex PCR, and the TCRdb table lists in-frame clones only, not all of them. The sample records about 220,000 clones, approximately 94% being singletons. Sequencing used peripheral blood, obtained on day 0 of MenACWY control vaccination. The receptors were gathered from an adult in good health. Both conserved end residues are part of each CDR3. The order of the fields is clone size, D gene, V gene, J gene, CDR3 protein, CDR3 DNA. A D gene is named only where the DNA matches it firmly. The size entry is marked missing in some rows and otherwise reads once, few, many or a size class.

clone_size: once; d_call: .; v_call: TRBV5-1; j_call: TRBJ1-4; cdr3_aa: CASSLQLNEKLFF; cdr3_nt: TGCGCCAGCAGTCTACAGCTAAATGAAAAACTGTTTTTT
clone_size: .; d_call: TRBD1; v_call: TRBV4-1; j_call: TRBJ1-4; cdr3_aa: CASSLPRQGFEKLFF; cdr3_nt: TGCGCCAGCAGCCTGCCGAGACAGGGGTTTGAAAAACTGTTTTTT
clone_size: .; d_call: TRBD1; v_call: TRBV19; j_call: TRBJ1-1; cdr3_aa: CASIPDRDSNTEAFF; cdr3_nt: TGTGCCAGTATCCCCGACCGGGACAGTAACACTGAAGCTTTCTTT
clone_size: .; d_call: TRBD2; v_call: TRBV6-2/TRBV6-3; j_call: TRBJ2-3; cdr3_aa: CASSYQFGAGGPMLNTDTQYF; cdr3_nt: TGTGCCAGCAGTTACCAATTCGGAGCGGGGGGCCCAATGCTCAACACAGATACGCAGTATTTT
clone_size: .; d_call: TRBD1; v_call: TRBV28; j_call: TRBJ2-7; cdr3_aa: CASSSGGTSYEQYF; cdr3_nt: TGTGCCAGCAGTTCAGGGGGAACGTCCTACGAGCAGTACTTC
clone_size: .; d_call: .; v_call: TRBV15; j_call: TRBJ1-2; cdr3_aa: CATSRDSGRLDYGYTF; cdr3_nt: TGTGCCACCAGCAGAGATTCGGGCAGGCTGGACTATGGCTACACCTTC
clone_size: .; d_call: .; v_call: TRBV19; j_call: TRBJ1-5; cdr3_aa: CASSMPGIEEQPQHF; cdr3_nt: TGTGCCAGTAGTATGCCGGGTATTGAGGAACAGCCCCAGCATTTT
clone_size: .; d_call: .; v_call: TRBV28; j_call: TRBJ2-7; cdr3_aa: CASSFLGPSYEQYF; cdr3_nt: TGTGCCAGCAGTTTCCTCGGGCCGTCCTACGAGCAGTACTTC
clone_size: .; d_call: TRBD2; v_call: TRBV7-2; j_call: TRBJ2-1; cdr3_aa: CASSLAASGAYNEQFF; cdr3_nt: TGTGCCAGCAGCTTAGCGGCTAGCGGGGCCTACAATGAGCAGTTCTTC
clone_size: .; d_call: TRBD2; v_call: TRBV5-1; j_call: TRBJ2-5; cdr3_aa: CASSPWTRGETQYF; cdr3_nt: TGCGCCAGCAGCCCCTGGACTAGGGGTGAGACCCAGTACTTC
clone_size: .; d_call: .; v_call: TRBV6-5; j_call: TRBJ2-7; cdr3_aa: CASGRLGYEQYF; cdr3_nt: TGTGCCAGCGGGCGGCTAGGGTACGAGCAGTACTTC
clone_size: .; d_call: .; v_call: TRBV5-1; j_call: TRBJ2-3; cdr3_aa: CASSLDGNWGTDTQYF; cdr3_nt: TGCGCCAGCAGCTTGGATGGGAATTGGGGCACAGATACGCAGTATTTT
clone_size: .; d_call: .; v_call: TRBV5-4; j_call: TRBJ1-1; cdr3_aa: CASSLSPGQNTEAFF; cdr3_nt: TGTGCCAGCAGCTTGAGCCCAGGGCAGAACACTGAAGCTTTCTTT
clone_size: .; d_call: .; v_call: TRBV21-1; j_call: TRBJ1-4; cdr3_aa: CASSKTSKTGRGATNEKLFF; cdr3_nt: TGTGCCAGCAGCAAAACCTCGAAGACAGGGAGGGGTGCAACTAATGAAAAACTGTTTTTT
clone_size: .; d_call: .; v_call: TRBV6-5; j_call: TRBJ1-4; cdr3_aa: CASSFIVRGEKLFF; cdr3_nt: TGTGCCAGCAGTTTCATCGTTAGGGGGGAAAAACTGTTTTTT
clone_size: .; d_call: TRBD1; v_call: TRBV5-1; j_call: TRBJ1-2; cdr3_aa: CASSSDRGEGYGYTF; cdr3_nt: TGCGCCAGCAGCTCGGACAGGGGGGAGGGCTATGGCTACACCTTC
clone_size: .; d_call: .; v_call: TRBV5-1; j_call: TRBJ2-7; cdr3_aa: CASSLGGRSSYEQYF; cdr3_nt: TGCGCCAGCAGCTTGGGTGGGCGTAGCTCCTACGAGCAGTACTTC
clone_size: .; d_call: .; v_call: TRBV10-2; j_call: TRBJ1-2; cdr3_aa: CASSESEGLVYGYTF; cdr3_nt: TGCGCCAGCAGTGAGTCGGAAGGACTGGTCTATGGCTACACCTTC
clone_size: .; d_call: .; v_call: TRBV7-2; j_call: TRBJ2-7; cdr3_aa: CASSLDPVGGEQYF; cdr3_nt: TGTGCCAGCAGCTTAGACCCAGTAGGGGGCGAGCAGTACTTC
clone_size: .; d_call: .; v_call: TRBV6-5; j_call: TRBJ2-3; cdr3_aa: CASSFPRMGGDTQYF; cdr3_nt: TGTGCCAGCAGTTTTCCTCGTATGGGCGGGGATACGCAGTATTTT
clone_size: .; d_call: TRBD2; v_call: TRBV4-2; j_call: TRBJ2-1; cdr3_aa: CASSQISGDLYNEQFF; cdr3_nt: TGTGCCAGCAGCCAAATTAGCGGGGACCTCTACAATGAGCAGTTCTTC
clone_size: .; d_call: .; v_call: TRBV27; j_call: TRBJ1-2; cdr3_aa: CASSPRDFSGYTF; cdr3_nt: TGTGCCAGCAGTCCCCGGGACTTCTCTGGCTACACCTTC
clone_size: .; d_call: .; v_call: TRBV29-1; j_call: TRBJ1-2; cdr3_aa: CSVVRGLGQYGYTF; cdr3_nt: TGCAGCGTTGTAAGGGGCCTAGGCCAATATGGCTACACCTTC
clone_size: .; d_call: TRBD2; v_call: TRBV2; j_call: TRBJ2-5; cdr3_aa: CASSAPSGGAETQYF; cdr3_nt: TGTGCCAGCAGCGCACCTAGCGGGGGGGCAGAGACCCAGTACTTC
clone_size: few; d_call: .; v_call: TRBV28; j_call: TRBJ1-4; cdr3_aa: CASGSELNEKLFF; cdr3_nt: TGTGCCAGCGGCTCAGAACTTAATGAAAAACTGTTTTTT
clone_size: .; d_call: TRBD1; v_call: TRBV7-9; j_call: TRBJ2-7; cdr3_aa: CASSPTGESAEQYF; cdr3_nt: TGTGCCAGCAGCCCAACAGGGGAATCAGCCGAGCAGTACTTC
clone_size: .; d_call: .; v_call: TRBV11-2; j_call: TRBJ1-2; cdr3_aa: CASSPPDGRGYTF; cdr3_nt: TGTGCCAGCAGCCCACCGGACGGGCGGGGCTACACCTTC
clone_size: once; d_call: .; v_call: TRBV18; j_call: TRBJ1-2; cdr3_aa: CASSRSENYGYTF; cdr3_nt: TGTGCCAGCTCCCGGAGTGAGAACTATGGCTACACCTTC
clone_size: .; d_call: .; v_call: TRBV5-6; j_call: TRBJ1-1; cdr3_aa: CASSLGGINTEAFF; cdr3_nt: TGTGCCAGCAGCTTGGGGGGTATTAACACTGAAGCTTTCTTT
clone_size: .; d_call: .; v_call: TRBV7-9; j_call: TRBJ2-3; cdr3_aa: CASSLAGSDTQYF; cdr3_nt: TGTGCCAGCAGCTTAGCCGGGTCGGATACGCAGTATTTT
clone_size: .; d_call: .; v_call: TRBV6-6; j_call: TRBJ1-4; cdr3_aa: CASSLGSAGREKLFF; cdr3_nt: TGTGCCAGCAGTTTAGGGTCGGCAGGGCGTGAAAAACTGTTTTTT
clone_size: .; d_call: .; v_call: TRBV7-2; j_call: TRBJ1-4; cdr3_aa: CASSLQGRTNEKLFF; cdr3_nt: TGTGCCAGCAGCTTACAGGGTAGAACTAATGAAAAACTGTTTTTT
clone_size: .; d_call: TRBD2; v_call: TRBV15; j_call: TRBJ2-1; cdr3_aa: CASSPLATHEQFF; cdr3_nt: TGTGCCTCCTCTCCACTAGCGACCCATGAGCAGTTCTTC
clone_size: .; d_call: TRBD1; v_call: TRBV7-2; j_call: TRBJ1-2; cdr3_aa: CASNSGTGNYGYTF; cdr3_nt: TGTGCCAGCAATTCCGGGACAGGCAACTATGGCTACACCTTC
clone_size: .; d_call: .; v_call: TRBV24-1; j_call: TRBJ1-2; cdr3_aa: CATSDLYGYTF; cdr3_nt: TGTGCCACCAGTGATTTGTATGGCTACACCTTC
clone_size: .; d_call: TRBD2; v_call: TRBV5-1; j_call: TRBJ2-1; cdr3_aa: CASSFSGGAGNEQFF; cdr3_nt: TGCGCCAGCAGCTTCAGCGGGGGGGCGGGTAATGAGCAGTTCTTC
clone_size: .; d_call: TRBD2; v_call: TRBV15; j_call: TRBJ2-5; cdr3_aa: CATSRTSGQKETQYF; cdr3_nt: TGTGCCACCAGCAGAACTAGCGGGCAAAAAGAGACCCAGTACTTC
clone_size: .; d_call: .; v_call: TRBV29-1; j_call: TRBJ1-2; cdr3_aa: CSGLWDQPSNYGYTF; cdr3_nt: TGCAGCGGGCTGTGGGATCAGCCGAGTAACTATGGCTACACCTTC
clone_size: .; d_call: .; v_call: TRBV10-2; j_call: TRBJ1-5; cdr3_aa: CASKGRGNQPQHF; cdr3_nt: TGCGCCAGCAAGGGCAGGGGCAATCAGCCCCAGCATTTT
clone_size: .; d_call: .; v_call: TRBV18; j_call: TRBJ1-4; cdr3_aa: CASSPYRDEKLFF; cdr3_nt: TGTGCCAGCTCACCATACAGAGATGAAAAACTGTTTTTT
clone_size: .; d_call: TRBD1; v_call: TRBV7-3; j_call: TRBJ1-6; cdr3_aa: CASSRGQGRSPLHF; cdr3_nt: TGTGCCAGCAGCCGTGGACAGGGCAGATCACCCCTCCACTTT
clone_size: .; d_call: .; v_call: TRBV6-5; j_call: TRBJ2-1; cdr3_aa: CASRDSGQQFF; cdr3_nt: TGTGCCAGCAGAGATAGCGGACAGCAGTTCTTC
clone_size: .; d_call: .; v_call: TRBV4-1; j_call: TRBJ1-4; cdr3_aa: CASSQTPGFNEKLFF; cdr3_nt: TGCGCCAGCAGCCAGACCCCTGGGTTTAATGAAAAACTGTTTTTT
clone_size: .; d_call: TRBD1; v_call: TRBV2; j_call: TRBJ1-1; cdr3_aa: CASSVGRGREGTEAFF; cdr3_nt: TGTGCCAGCAGTGTCGGCAGGGGGCGCGAGGGCACTGAAGCTTTCTTT
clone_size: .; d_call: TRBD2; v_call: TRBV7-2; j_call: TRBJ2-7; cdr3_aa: CASSLVAGGNSYEQYF; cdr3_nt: TGTGCCAGCAGCTTAGTAGCGGGGGGAAACTCCTACGAGCAGTACTTC
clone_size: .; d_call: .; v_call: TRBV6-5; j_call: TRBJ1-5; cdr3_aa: CASSLQPQHF; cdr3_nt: TGTGCCAGCTCACTACAGCCCCAGCATTTT
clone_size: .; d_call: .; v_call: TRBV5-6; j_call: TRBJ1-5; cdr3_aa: CASSLGSGGANQPQHF; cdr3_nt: TGTGCCAGCAGCTTAGGGTCCGGGGGTGCCAATCAGCCCCAGCATTTT